These 6 T cell receptor beta chains originate from one sample sequenced in a study of T cell changes during pregnancy in multiple sclerosis. Measured with immunoSEQ multiplex PCR; TCRdb has only the in-frame clones, and not every one. The profile covers tens of thousands of clones, with approximately 89% appearing a single time and less than 6% taken by the ten largest. The source material was CD8+ T cells from peripheral blood mononuclear cells, sampled in the first trimester of pregnancy. The receptors stem from a female donor with multiple sclerosis, enrolled in a pregnancy study.

This chain connects TRBV27 to TRBJ2-2; no reliable D call. Germline V gene sequence: CDR1 MNHEY, CDR2 SMNVEV (reference sequence). With 5 bases removed from V and 7 bases from J, the gap between germline ends came to 8 bases. The CDR3 runs 12 residues. The CDR3 nucleotides read TGTGCCAGCAGTCCGAACTACGGGGAGCTGTTTTTT. Its protein is CASSPNYGELFF.

V and J are TRBV6-5 and TRBJ2-7; tentatively, D is TRBD1 (5 bases). The V end lost 3 bases, the J end lost 3 bases, and 9 bases lay between the germline ends. The CDR3 runs 13 residues. Germline CDR1 MNHEY, CDR2 SVGAGI. The DNA of the CDR3 is TGTGCCAGCAGTTATGGCGACAGCTACGAGCAGTACTTC. Amino acids: CASSYGDSYEQYF.

This chain uses TRBV28 with TRBJ2-7; D perhaps matches TRBD1 (7 bases). V was cut by 3 bases and J by 2 bases, with 17 bases left in between. This CDR3 is 16 amino acids long. CDR1 is MDHEN, CDR2 SYDVKM, per germline. The CDR3 sequence: CASSFSPSDRAYEQYF. CDR3 DNA: TGTGCCAGCAGTTTTTCCCCTAGCGACAGGGCCTACGAGCAGTACTTC.

The chain employs TRBV13 and TRBJ2-1, with TRBD2 matching 7 bases. The CDR3 is 14 amino acids. The germline CDR1 and CDR2 sequences are PRHDT and FYEKMQ (reference sequence). V shed 2 bases and J 7 bases; nucleotides not matched to a gene: 5. The chain's CDR3 is CASSLSSGRNEQFF. CDR3 nucleotide sequence: TGTGCCAGCAGCTTATCATCCGGGAGGAATGAGCAGTTCTTC.

This rearrangement joins TRBV19 to TRBJ2-7; the match to TRBD1 covers 10 bases. The CDR3 is made up of 14 amino acids. The V and J ends lost 5 bases and 3 bases, in that order; junction bases with no gene match: 4. Germline lookup yields CDR1 LNHDA and CDR2 SQIVND (reference sequence). The CDR3 loop reads CASSQTGGVYEQYF. As DNA, the CDR3 is TGTGCCAGTAGTCAGACAGGGGGCGTCTACGAGCAGTACTTC.

This chain links TRBV19 with TRBJ2-5, with D possibly TRBD1 on 6 matching bases. The CDR3 is 17 residues long. The V end was cut by 4 bases, the J end by 0 bases, with 18 bases between. CDR1 and CDR2 from the germline V gene are LNHDA and SQIVND (reference sequence). CDR3 nucleotides: TGTGCCAGTAGTACGCCAATACAGGGAATAGACCAAGAGACCCAGTACTTC. The encoded protein is CASSTPIQGIDQETQYF.